The 12 T cell receptor beta chains given below trace back to one sample, sequenced in a study of cytomegalovirus exposure and HLA in healthy donors. The PCR had 60 Vbeta and 13 Jbeta primers. Using immunoSEQ multiplex PCR, the repertoire was profiled, and TCRdb retains in-frame clones only, with some absent. The sample carries 150,000 or so clones, approximately 81% recorded once. The specimen was PBMCs. These receptors originate from a boy between 2 and 10 years old in good health and CMV-seronegative.

V gene TRBV28 combines with J gene TRBJ1-5, with a tentative D call TRBD1 (5 bases). This CDR3 has 17 amino acids. Germline values: CDR1 MDHEN, CDR2 SYDVKM. The V and J ends lost 5 bases and 10 bases respectively, with 27 bases between them. CDR3 coding DNA: TGTGCCAGCAGTCCTCGTTCCCTGACATGGGGCGGGGCCCCCCAGCATTTT. Translation gives CASSPRSLTWGGAPQHF.

This clone was detected only a few times. The V gene is TRBV13, the J gene TRBJ2-2; TRBD1 aligns across 7 bases. Losses at the gene ends were 1 base for V and 0 bases for J; bases not matched to a gene: 5. The CDR3 covers 17 residues. Germline CDR1 and CDR2: PRHDT and FYEKMQ (reference sequence). The CDR3 reads CASSLDLDRSNTGELFF. CDR3 DNA: TGTGCCAGCAGCTTAGACTTGGACAGGTCGAACACCGGGGAGCTGTTTTTT.

The V call is TRBV6-1, the J call TRBJ2-7; D gene uncertain. Trimming cost V 4 bases and J 3 bases, with 7 bases left between them. Germline-derived CDR1 and CDR2 are MNHNS and SASEGT. The CDR3 consists of 12 residues. The DNA of the CDR3 is TGTGCCAGCAGTGCCGTTCTCTACGAGCAGTACTTC. It yields the protein CASSAVLYEQYF.

The chain is built from TRBV18 and TRBJ2-1; TRBD2 aligns across 11 bases. V lost 6 bases, J lost 8 bases, and 9 bases stayed unmatched. The CDR3 sequence is 15 residues long. CDR1 is KGHSH, CDR2 LQKENI, per germline. This chain's CDR3 is CASSETSGSYYEQFF. DNA of the CDR3: TGTGCCAGCTCGGAAACTAGCGGGAGTTACTATGAGCAGTTCTTC.

V and J are TRBV9 and TRBJ2-2; 9 bases match TRBD1. CDR3 length: 16 amino acids. The V and J ends lost 3 bases and 5 bases, in that order; junction bases with no gene match: 8. CDR1 is SGDLS and CDR2 is YYNGEE in the germline V gene. CDR3 DNA: TGTGCCAGCAGCGCCGATGGGGACAGGGTGACCGGGGAGCTGTTTTTT. Amino acids: CASSADGDRVTGELFF.

The V gene is TRBV7-9, the J gene TRBJ2-5; possible D gene TRBD2, 6 bases. Looked up from germline, CDR1 is SEHNR and CDR2 is FQNEAQ (reference sequence). V lost 5 bases, J lost 4 bases, and 23 bases lay in between. The CDR3 totals 17 residues. The CDR3 loop is CASSHSLGGDPRETQYF. The CDR3 DNA follows: TGTGCCAGCAGCCATTCCCTCGGCGGGGACCCCCGAGAGACCCAGTACTTC.

This chain links TRBV14 with TRBJ2-1; D remains unclear. V lost 1 base and J 4 bases, leaving 5 bases between the germline ends. The CDR3 totals 13 residues. Germline V gene lookup returns CDR1 SGHDN and CDR2 FVKESK. CDR3 sequence (DNA): TGTGCCAGCAGCCAAGCCAGGTACAATGAGCAGTTCTTC. As protein: CASSQARYNEQFF. The variable domain in full, completed from reference TRBV14 and TRBJ2-1, reads EAGVTQFPSHSVIEKGQTVTLRCDPISGHDNLYWYRRVMGKEIKFLLHFVKESKQDESGMPNNRFLAERTGGTYSTLKVQPAELEDSGVYFCASSQARYNEQFFGPGTRLTVL.

The V and J genes are TRBV5-1 and TRBJ2-5, with D tentatively TRBD1 (5 bases). Judging by the DNA end, TRBJ2-7 fits better; the J call may be wrong. The germline gives CDR1 SGHRS, CDR2 YFSETQ. The CDR3 runs 13 residues. The CDR3: CASSLGQSYEQYF. The CDR3 DNA reads as TGCGCCAGCAGCTTGGGACAGTCCTACGAGCAGTACTTC.

The J gene is TRBJ2-7, the V gene TRBV27; the D gene is possibly TRBD2 (5 bases). V was cut by 5 bases and J by 7 bases, with 15 bases left in between. The germline gives CDR1 MNHEY, CDR2 SMNVEV (reference sequence). The CDR3 is made up of 13 amino acids. The CDR3 DNA reads TGTGCCAGCAGTCCCCCCGTTGAGGGAGAGCAGTACTTC. This gives the protein CASSPPVEGEQYF.

In the case of this clone: Within the sample, other DNA sequences also encode this same CDR3. This CDR3 reads CASSLSGGTEAFF. The CDR3 DNA sequence: TGTGCCAGCAGTTTATCAGGAGGAACTGAAGCTTTCTTT. J is TRBJ1-1 and V is TRBV27, with D uncertain. This CDR3 contains 13 residues. Germline CDR1 is MNHEY and CDR2 is SMNVEV (reference sequence). The V end was cut by 0 bases, the J end by 5 bases, with 7 bases between.

The V and J genes are TRBV25-1 and TRBJ2-3, with D perhaps TRBD1 (6 bases). The germline CDR1 and CDR2 sequences are MGHDK and SYGVNS. The V end was cut by 6 bases, the J end by 2 bases, with 15 bases between. CDR3 size: 15 residues. The CDR3 is CASSPSTGPTDTQYF. The DNA of the CDR3 is TGTGCCAGCAGCCCCTCGACAGGACCCACAGATACGCAGTATTTT.

This chain uses TRBV27 with TRBJ2-6; TRBD1 agrees at 7 bases. The trim removed 5 bases at V and 2 bases at J, leaving 18 bases unmatched. The CDR3 is made up of 20 amino acids. Germline CDR1 is MNHEY and CDR2 is SMNVEV (reference sequence). CDR3 nucleotide sequence: TGTGCCAGCAGTCCAAAGCTAAGACAGGGTCTCCTAACTGGGGCCAACGTCCTGACTTTC. Its protein product is CASSPKLRQGLLTGANVLTF.